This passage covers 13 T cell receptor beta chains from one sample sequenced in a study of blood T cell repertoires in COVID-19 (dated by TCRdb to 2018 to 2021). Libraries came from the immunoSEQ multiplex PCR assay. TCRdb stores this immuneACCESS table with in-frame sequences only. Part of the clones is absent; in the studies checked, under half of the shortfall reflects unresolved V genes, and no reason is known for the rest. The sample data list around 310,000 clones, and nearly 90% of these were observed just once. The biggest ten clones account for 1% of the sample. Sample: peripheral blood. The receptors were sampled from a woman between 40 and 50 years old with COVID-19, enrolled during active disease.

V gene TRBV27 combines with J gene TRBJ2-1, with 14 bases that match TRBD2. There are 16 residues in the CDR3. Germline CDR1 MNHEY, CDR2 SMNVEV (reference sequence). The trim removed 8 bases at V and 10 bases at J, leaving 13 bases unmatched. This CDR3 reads CASGFATSGRAREQFF. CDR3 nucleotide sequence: TGTGCCAGCGGCTTTGCGACTAGCGGGAGGGCCCGGGAGCAGTTCTTC.

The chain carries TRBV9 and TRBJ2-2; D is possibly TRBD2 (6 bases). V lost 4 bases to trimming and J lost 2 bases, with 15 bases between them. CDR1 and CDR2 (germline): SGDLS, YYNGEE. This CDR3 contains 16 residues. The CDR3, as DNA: TGTGCCAGCAGCCCCAAAGGGACTCAAAACACCGGGGAGCTGTTTTTT. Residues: CASSPKGTQNTGELFF.

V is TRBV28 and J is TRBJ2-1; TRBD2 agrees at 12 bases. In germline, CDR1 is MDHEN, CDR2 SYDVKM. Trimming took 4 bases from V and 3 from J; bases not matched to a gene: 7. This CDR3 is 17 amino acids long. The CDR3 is CASSSPSGGVHYNEQFF. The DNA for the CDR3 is TGTGCCAGCAGTTCACCTAGCGGGGGGGTCCACTACAATGAGCAGTTCTTC.

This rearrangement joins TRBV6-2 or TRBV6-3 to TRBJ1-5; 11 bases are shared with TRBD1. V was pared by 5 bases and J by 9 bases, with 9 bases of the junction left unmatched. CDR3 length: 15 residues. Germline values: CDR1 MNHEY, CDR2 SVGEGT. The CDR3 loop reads CASSTRTGGAGPQHF. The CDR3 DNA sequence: TGTGCCAGCAGTACCCGGACAGGGGGCGCCGGGCCCCAGCATTTT.

The CDR3, as DNA: TGTGCCAGCAGTTCAGACAGGGGGCGAGATTCACCCCTCCACTTT. Translating it yields CASSSDRGRDSPLHF. This chain uses TRBV6-2 or TRBV6-3 with TRBJ1-6, with TRBD1 identical over 10 bases. This CDR3 is 15 amino acids long. Unmatched junction bases numbered 5, after V lost 4 bases and J lost 8 bases. Germline values: CDR1 MNHEY, CDR2 SVGEGT.

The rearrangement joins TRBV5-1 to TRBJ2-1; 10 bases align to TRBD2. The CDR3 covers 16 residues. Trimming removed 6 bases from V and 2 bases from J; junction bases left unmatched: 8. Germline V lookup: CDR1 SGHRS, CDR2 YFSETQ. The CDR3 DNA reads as TGCGCCAGCACCCCCAGGACTAGCGGAGCCTACAATGAGCAGTTCTTC. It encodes CASTPRTSGAYNEQFF. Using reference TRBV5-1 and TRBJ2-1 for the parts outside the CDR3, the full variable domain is KAGVTQTPRYLIKTRGQQVTLSCSPISGHRSVSWYQQTPGQGLQFLFEYFSETQRNKGNFPGRFSGRQFSNSRSEMNVSTLELGDSALYLCASTPRTSGAYNEQFFGPGTRLTVL.

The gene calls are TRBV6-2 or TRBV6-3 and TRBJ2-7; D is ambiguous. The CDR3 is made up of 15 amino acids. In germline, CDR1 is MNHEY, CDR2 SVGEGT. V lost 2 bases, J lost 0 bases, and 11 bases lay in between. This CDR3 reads CASSYTAASSYEQYF. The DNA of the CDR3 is TGTGCCAGCAGTTACACGGCGGCCTCCTCCTACGAGCAGTACTTC.

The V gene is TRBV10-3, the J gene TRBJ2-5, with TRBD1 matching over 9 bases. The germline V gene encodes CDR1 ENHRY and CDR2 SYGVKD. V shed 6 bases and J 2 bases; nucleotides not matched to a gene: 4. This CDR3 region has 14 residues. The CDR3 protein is CAISRDRVQETQYF. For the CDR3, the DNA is TGTGCCATCAGCCGGGACAGGGTTCAAGAGACCCAGTACTTC.

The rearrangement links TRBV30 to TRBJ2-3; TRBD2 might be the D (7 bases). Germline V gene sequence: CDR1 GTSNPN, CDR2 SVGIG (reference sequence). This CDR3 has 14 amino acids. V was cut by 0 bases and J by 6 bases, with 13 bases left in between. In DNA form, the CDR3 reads TGTGCCTGGAGTGTGGGGGGGGCACACGATACGCAGTATTTT. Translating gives CAWSVGGAHDTQYF. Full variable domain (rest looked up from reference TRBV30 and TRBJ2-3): SQTIHQWPATLVQPVGSPLSLECTVEGTSNPNLYWYRQAAGRGLQLLFYSVGIGQISSEVPQNLSASRPQDRQFILSSKKLLLSDSGFYLCAWSVGGAHDTQYFGPGTRLTVL.

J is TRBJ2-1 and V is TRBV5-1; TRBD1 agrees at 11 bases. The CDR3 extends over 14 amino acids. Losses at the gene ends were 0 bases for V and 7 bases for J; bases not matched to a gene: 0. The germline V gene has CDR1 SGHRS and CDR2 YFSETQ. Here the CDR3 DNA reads TGCGCCAGCAGCTTGGGGGACAGGGGGAATGAGCAGTTCTTC. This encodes CASSLGDRGNEQFF.

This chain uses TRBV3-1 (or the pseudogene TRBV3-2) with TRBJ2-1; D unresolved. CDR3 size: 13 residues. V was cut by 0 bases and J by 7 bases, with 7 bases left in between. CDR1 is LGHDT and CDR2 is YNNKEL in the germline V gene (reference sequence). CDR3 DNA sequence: TGTGCCAGCAGCCAAGATATTCGGAATGAGCAGTTCTTC. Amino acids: CASSQDIRNEQFF.

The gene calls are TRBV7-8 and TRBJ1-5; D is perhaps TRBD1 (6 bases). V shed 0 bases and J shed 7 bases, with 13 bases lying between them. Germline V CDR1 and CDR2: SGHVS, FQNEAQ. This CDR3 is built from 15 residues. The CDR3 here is CASSLAHRDGQPQHF. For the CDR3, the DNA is TGTGCCAGCAGCTTAGCCCACAGGGATGGCCAGCCCCAGCATTTT.

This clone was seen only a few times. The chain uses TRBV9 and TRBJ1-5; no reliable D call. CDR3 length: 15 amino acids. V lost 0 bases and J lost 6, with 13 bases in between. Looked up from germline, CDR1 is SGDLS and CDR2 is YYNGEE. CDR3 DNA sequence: TGTGCCAGCAGCGTAGACTGGAGTGCTGGTCAGCCCCAGCATTTT. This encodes CASSVDWSAGQPQHF.